These 4 T cell receptor beta chains originate from one sample sequenced in a study of beta chain features in type 1 diabetes. The authors reverse transcribed all of the isolated RNA, so sequencing captured expressed TCRB transcripts. Produced via immunoSEQ multiplex PCR; TCRdb's table is partial and in-frame only. The data contain 130,000 or so clones, roughly 15% of them seen just once; the ten biggest clones take up 2% to 2.5%. Study results and caveats: Shorter TCRB CDR3s, moderately but significantly so, marked every one of the four CD4+ subsets in Type 1 diabetes patients.

Which antigens these TCRs recognize remains unknown. The sequencing sample was made of central memory CD4+ T cells from blood. The receptors shown here come from a man aged 25 to 45 with type 1 diabetes.

This clone was detected only a few times. J is TRBJ2-7 and V is TRBV6-5; 7 positions agree with TRBD1. V was pared by 7 bases and J by 6 bases, with 6 bases of the junction left unmatched. This CDR3 comprises 12 residues. Germline assignment: CDR1 MNHEY and CDR2 SVGAGI. The DNA of the CDR3 is TGTGCCAGCACCTCTACAGGGGTCGAGCAGTACTTC. Translating it yields CASTSTGVEQYF.

The V call is TRBV5-1, the J call TRBJ1-4, with D possibly matching TRBD1 (6 bases). CDR1 and CDR2 from the germline V gene are SGHRS and YFSETQ. The CDR3 has 14 residues. Deletions cut 0 bases from V and 8 bases from J, with 11 bases between. The CDR3 nucleotides are TGCGCCAGCAGCTTGGGACAGGCCCGGGAAAAACTGTTTTTT. As protein: CASSLGQAREKLFF.

By proportion, this clone is medium-sized. The chain uses TRBV2 and TRBJ1-5; D not resolved. The CDR3 runs 13 residues. Germline V lookup: CDR1 SNHLY, CDR2 FYNNEI. Between the trimmed V and J ends, which lost 5 bases and 1 base, there was a span of 6 bases. This CDR3 reads CASSQESNQPQHF. In DNA, the CDR3 is TGTGCCAGCAGTCAGGAAAGCAATCAGCCCCAGCATTTT.

In its sample, this clone was seen a few times. The chain is built from TRBV14 and TRBJ2-1; TRBD2 is a possible D gene (6 bases). The germline CDR1 and CDR2 sequences are SGHDN and FVKESK. This CDR3 comprises 12 residues. Between the trimmed V and J ends, which lost 4 bases and 9 bases, there was a span of 10 bases. CDR3 bases: TGTGCCAGCAGCCCGACTAGACTTGAGCAGTTCTTC. Translation gives CASSPTRLEQFF.